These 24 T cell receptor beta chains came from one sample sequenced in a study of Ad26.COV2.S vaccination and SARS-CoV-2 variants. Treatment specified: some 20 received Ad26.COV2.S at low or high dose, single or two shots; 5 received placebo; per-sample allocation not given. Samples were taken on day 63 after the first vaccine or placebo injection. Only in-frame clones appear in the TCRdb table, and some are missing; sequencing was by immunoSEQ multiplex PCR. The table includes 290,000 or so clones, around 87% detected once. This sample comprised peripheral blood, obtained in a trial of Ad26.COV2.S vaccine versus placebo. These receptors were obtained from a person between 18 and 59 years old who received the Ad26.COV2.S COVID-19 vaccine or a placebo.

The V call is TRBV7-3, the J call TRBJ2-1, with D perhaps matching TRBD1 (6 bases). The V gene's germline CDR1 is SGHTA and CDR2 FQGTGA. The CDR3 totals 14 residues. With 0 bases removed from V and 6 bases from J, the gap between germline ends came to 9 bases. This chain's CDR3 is CASSLTGGTNEQFF. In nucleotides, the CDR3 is TGTGCCAGCAGCTTAACAGGGGGAACCAATGAGCAGTTCTTC.

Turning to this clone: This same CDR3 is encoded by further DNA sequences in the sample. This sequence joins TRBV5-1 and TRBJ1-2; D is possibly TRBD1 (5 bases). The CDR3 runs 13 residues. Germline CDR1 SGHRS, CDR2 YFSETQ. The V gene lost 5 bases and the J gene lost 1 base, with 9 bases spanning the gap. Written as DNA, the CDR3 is TGCGCCAGCAGGAAAGACAGTAACTATGGCTACACCTTC. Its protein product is CASRKDSNYGYTF.

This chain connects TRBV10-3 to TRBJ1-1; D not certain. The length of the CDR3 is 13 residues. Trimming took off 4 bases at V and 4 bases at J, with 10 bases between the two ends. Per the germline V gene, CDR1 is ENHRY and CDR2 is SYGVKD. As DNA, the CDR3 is TGTGCCATCAGTGCTGGGGTTGGCACTGAAGCTTTCTTT. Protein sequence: CAISAGVGTEAFF.

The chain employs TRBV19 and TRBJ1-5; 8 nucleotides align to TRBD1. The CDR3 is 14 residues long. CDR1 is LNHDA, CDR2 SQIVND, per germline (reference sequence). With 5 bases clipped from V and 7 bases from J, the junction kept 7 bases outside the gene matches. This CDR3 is CASSDGQGAQPQHF. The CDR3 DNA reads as TGTGCCAGTAGTGACGGGCAGGGGGCCCAGCCCCAGCATTTT.

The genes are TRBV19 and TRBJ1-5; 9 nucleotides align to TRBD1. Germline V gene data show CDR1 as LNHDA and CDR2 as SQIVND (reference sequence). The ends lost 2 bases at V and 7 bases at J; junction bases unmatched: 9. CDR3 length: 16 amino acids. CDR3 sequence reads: CASSIKGQGAGQPQHF. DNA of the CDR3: TGTGCCAGTAGTATAAAGGGACAGGGTGCGGGCCAGCCCCAGCATTTT.

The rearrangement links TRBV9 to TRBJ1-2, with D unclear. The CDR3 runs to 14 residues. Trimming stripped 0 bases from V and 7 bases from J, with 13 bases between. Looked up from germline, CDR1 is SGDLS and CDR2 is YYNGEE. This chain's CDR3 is CASSVGRESGGYTF. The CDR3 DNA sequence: TGTGCCAGCAGCGTAGGTAGGGAGTCGGGTGGCTACACCTTC.

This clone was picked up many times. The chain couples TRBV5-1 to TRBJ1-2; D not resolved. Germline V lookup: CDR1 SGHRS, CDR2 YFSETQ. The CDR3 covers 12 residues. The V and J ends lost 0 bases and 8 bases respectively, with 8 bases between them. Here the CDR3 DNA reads TGCGCCAGCAGCTTGGACGGAAAAGGCTACACCTTC. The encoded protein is CASSLDGKGYTF.

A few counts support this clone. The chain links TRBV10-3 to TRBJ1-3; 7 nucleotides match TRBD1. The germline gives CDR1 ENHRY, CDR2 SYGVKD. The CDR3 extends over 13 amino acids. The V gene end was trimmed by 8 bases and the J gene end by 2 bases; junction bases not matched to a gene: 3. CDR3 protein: CAIRQGTGNTIYF. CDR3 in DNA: TGTGCCATCCGACAGGGAACTGGAAACACCATATATTTT.

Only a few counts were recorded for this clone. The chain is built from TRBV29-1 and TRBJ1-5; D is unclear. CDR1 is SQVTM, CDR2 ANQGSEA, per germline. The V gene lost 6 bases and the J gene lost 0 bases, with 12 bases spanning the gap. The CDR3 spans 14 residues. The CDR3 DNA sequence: TGCAGCGTGACCCTATACGGTAGCAATCAGCCCCAGCATTTT. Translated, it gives CSVTLYGSNQPQHF.

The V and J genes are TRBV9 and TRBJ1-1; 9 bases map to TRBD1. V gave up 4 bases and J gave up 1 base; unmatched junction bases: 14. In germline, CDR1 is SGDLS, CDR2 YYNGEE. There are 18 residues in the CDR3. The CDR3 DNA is TGTGCCAGCAGCCGCGGGACAGGGAAAGGGAAATGGAACACTGAAGCTTTCTTT. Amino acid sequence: CASSRGTGKGKWNTEAFF.

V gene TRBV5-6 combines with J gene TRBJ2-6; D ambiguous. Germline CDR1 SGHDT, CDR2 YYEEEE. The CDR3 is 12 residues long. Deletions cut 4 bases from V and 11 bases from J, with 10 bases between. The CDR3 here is CASSLPPDVLTF. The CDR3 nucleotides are TGTGCCAGCAGCCTGCCCCCCGACGTCCTGACTTTC.

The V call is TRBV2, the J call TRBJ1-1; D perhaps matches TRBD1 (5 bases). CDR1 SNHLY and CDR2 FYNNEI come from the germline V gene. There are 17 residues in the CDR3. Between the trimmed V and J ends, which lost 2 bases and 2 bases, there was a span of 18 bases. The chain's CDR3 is CASSESRWAGRNTEAFF. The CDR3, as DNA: TGTGCCAGCAGTGAAAGTCGTTGGGCAGGGAGAAACACTGAAGCTTTCTTT. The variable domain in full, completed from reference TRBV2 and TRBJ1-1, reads EPEVTQTPSHQVTQMGQEVILRCVPISNHLYFYWYRQILGQKVEFLVSFYNNEISEKSEIFDDQFSVERPDGSNFTLKIRSTKLEDSAMYFCASSESRWAGRNTEAFFGQGTRLTVV.

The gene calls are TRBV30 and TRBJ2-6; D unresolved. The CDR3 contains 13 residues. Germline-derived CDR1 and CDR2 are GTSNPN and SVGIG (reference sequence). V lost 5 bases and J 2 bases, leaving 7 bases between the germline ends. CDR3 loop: CAWGTPGANVLTF. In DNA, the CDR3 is TGTGCCTGGGGTACCCCTGGGGCCAACGTCCTGACTTTC.

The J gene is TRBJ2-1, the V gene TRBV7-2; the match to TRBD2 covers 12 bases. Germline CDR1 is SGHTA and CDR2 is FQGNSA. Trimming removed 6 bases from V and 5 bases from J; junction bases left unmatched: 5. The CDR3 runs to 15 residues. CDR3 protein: CASRKGLAGHNEQFF. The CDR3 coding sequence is TGTGCCAGCAGAAAAGGACTAGCGGGGCACAATGAGCAGTTCTTC.

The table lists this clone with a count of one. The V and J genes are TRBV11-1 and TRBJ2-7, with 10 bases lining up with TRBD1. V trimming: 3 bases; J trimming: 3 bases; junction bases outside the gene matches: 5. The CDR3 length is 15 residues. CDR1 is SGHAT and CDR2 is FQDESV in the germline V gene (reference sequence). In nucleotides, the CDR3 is TGTGCCAGCAGCTTTGGGACAGGGGTGGGCTACGAGCAGTACTTC. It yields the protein CASSFGTGVGYEQYF.

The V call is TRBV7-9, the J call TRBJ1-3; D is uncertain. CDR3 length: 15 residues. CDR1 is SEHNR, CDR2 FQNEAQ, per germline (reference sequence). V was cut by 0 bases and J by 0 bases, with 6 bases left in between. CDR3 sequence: CASSLAGYSGNTIYF. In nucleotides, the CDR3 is TGTGCCAGCAGCTTAGCGGGGTACTCTGGAAACACCATATATTTT.

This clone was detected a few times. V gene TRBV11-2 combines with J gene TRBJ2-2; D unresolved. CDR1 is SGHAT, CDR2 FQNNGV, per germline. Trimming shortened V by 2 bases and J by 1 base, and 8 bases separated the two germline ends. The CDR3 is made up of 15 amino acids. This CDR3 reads CASSLLPQNTGELFF. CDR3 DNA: TGTGCCAGCAGCTTACTACCGCAGAACACCGGGGAGCTGTTTTTT. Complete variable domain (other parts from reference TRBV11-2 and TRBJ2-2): EAGVAQSPRYKIIEKRQSVAFWCNPISGHATLYWYQQILGQGPKLLIQFQNNGVVDDSQLPKDRFSAERLKGVDSTLKIQPAKLEDSAVYLCASSLLPQNTGELFFGEGSRLTVL.

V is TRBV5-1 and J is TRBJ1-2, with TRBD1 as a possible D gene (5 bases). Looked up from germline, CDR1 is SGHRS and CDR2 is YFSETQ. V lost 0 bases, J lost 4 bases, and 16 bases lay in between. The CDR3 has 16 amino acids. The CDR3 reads CASSLDRGVDGYGYTF. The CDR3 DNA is TGCGCCAGCAGCTTGGACCGGGGGGTGGATGGCTATGGCTACACCTTC.

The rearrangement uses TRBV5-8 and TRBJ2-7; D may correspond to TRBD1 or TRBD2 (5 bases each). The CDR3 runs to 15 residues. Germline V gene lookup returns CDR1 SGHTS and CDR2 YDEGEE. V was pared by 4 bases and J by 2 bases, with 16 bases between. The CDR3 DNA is TGTGCCAGCAGCCCCAGGGTGAGGGGTACCTACGAGCAGTACTTC. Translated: CASSPRVRGTYEQYF.

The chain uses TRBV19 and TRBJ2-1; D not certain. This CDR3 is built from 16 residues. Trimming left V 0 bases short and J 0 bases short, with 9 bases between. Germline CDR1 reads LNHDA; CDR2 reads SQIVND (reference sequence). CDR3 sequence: CASSIDARGSYNEQFF. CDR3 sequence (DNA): TGTGCCAGTAGTATAGATGCTAGAGGCTCCTACAATGAGCAGTTCTTC.

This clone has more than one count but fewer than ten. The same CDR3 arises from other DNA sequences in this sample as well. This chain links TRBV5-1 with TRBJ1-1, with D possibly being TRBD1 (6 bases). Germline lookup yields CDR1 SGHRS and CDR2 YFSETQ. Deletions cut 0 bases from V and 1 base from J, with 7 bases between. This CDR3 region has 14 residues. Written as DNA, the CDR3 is TGCGCCAGCAGCTTGGGACAGGCGAACACTGAAGCTTTCTTT. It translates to CASSLGQANTEAFF.

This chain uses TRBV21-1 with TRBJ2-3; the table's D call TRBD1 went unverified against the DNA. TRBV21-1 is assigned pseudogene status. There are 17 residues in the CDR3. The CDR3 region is CASSAIRWTGKECTQYF. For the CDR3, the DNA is TGTGCCAGCAGCGCAATTAGGTGGACAGGGAAAGAGTGTACGCAGTATTTT.

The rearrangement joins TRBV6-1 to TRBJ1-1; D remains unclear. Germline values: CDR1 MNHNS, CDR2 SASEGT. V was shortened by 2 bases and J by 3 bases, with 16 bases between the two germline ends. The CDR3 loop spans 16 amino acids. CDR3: CASSEFYGTDHTEAFF. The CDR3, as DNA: TGTGCCAGCAGTGAATTCTATGGCACCGATCACACTGAAGCTTTCTTT.

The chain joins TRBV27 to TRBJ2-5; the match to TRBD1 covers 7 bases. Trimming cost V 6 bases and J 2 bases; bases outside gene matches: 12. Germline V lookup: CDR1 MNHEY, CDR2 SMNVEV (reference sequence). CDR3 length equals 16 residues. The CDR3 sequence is CASRGLRTGVQETQYF. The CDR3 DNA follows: TGTGCCAGCAGAGGACTCAGAACAGGGGTTCAAGAGACCCAGTACTTC.